Below, one TCR beta chain is given with its context. In each case, RNA was isolated and then reverse transcribed into cDNA as the sequencing template. This table comes from immunoSEQ multiplex PCR, and its TCRdb copy is limited to in-frame clones, with some not included. The data contain approximately 100,000 clones, 35% to 45% of them singletons. Germline lookup yields CDR1 MNHEY and CDR2 SVGAGI. This CDR3 is built from 11 residues. V was trimmed by 7 bases and J by 1 base, leaving 5 bases between them. This record belongs to a study of CD8+ T cells in alopecia areata. Study background: After 6 to 18 months of tofacitinib, follow-up continued 6 months off drug.

The clonotype originates from a human donor with alopecia areata. V and J are TRBV6-5 and TRBJ2-7; D remains unclear. Sequencing input: CD4+ T cells sorted from blood. CDR3: CASTSSYEQYF. The CDR3 nucleotides are TGTGCCAGCACCTCGTCCTACGAGCAGTACTTC.